One and the same sample provided the 19 T cell receptor beta chains below, sequenced in a study of T cell repertoires in ileal Crohn's disease. Sequencing used immunoSEQ multiplex PCR; TCRdb keeps in-frame clones, though not all of them. The sample contains about 13,000 clones, about 73% of which appear only once. The specimen sequenced was ileal tissue. These TCRs come from an adult with Crohn's disease.

This clone was recorded a few times. The CDR3 spells CASSRRGRSDSPLHF. CDR3 sequence (DNA): TGTGCCAGTAGTAGACGGGGGCGATCCGATTCACCCCTCCACTTT. The J gene is TRBJ1-6, the V gene TRBV19, with a weak D call TRBD1 (6 bases). Germline CDR1 reads LNHDA; CDR2 reads SQIVND (reference sequence). V lost 4 bases, J lost 8 bases, and 15 bases lay in between. CDR3 length equals 15 residues.

This clone was counted once. The gene calls are TRBV27 and TRBJ1-1; D gene uncertain. Trimming shortened V by 8 bases and J by 1 base, and 11 bases separated the two germline ends. CDR1 MNHEY and CDR2 SMNVEV come from the germline V gene (reference sequence). The length of the CDR3 is 13 residues. The DNA for the CDR3 is TGTGCCAGCTCCTCGAGGTGGAACACTGAAGCTTTCTTT. This sequence encodes CASSSRWNTEAFF.

The J gene is TRBJ1-3, the V gene TRBV5-5; D perhaps matches TRBD1 (5 bases). The CDR3 has 15 amino acids. Deletions cut 4 bases from V and 1 base from J, with 12 bases between. Germline CDR1 SGHKS, CDR2 YYEKEE (reference sequence). The CDR3 protein is CASSAEGSSGNTIYF. The CDR3 DNA reads TGTGCCAGCAGCGCCGAGGGGTCATCTGGAAACACCATATATTTT.

V is TRBV11-1 and J is TRBJ1-1, with D uncertain. V dropped 5 bases and J dropped 2 bases, with 3 bases sitting between them. Germline CDR1 SGHAT, CDR2 FQDESV (reference sequence). This CDR3 spans 11 amino acids. CDR3 sequence (DNA): TGTGCCAGCAGCATTAACACTGAAGCTTTCTTT. Amino acid sequence: CASSINTEAFF.

This chain links TRBV7-9 with TRBJ2-3; D is undetermined. The CDR3 runs to 14 residues. Germline V gives CDR1 SEHNR, CDR2 FQNEAQ (reference sequence). V was pared by 3 bases and J by 0 bases, with 7 bases between. The chain's CDR3 is CASSLSISTDTQYF. The CDR3 DNA follows: TGTGCCAGCAGCTTGTCGATTAGCACAGATACGCAGTATTTT.

This chain uses TRBV7-9 with TRBJ1-1, with unresolved D. Germline V gives CDR1 SEHNR, CDR2 FQNEAQ (reference sequence). The CDR3 is 13 residues long. V was cut by 7 bases and J by 4 bases, with 13 bases left in between. CDR3 DNA sequence: TGTGCCAGCACCCTCCGGGAGGGCACTGAAGCTTTCTTT. Translating it yields CASTLREGTEAFF. Supplemented by reference TRBV7-9 and TRBJ1-1, the full variable domain reads DTGVSQNPRHKITKRGQNVTFRCDPISEHNRLYWYRQTLGQGPEFLTYFQNEAQLEKSRLLSDRFSAERPKGSFSTLEIQRTEQGDSAMYLCASTLREGTEAFFGQGTRLTVV.

This clone was counted between two and nine times. The chain couples TRBV27 to TRBJ2-6; D is unresolved. The germline V gene has CDR1 MNHEY and CDR2 SMNVEV (reference sequence). CDR3 size: 13 residues. Deletions cut 7 bases from V and 0 bases from J, with 4 bases between. The CDR3 sequence is CASTFSGANVLTF. For the CDR3, the DNA is TGTGCCAGCACCTTCTCTGGGGCCAACGTCCTGACTTTC.

This clone appeared once. This chain joins TRBV10-2 and TRBJ1-4; 11 nucleotides align to TRBD1. Germline values: CDR1 WSHSY, CDR2 SAAADI. V shed 5 bases, J shed 7 bases, and the junction held 6 bases outside the gene matches. This CDR3 has 15 amino acids. CDR3: CASSSDRGRGEKLFF. The CDR3, as DNA: TGCGCCAGCAGTTCGGACAGGGGGCGAGGTGAAAAACTGTTTTTT.

The chain employs TRBV4-1 and TRBJ2-5, with 10 bases aligning to TRBD2. The CDR3 runs to 15 residues. The germline V gene encodes CDR1 MGHRA and CDR2 YSYEKL. The V segment lost 0 bases and the J segment 7 bases; nucleotides outside the gene matches: 5. The CDR3 spells CASSQEKRGGATQYF. The CDR3 coding sequence is TGCGCCAGCAGCCAAGAAAAGCGGGGGGGCGCGACCCAGTACTTC.

The chain combines TRBV6-1 with TRBJ1-2, with 9 bases fitting TRBD1. This CDR3 has 14 residues. V shed 6 bases, J shed 8 bases, and the junction held 10 bases outside the gene matches. Per the germline V gene, CDR1 is MNHNS and CDR2 is SASEGT. The CDR3 nucleotides are TGTGCCAGCAGGGACAGGGGTCCCACTTCCGGCTACACCTTC. It encodes CASRDRGPTSGYTF.

The chain combines TRBV5-5 with TRBJ1-2, with TRBD1 matching over 10 bases. Germline V gene lookup returns CDR1 SGHKS and CDR2 YYEKEE (reference sequence). J gave up 5 bases and V 4 bases, and 5 bases lay outside the gene matches. CDR3 length: 14 amino acids. CDR3 sequence: CASSPGTGVYGYTF. The CDR3 DNA sequence: TGTGCCAGCAGCCCCGGGACAGGGGTTTATGGCTACACCTTC.

The chain employs TRBV27 and TRBJ1-1, with D perhaps matching TRBD1 (5 bases). CDR1 is MNHEY, CDR2 SMNVEV, per germline (reference sequence). The CDR3 loop spans 11 amino acids. Trimming stripped 3 bases from V and 9 bases from J, with 8 bases between. The CDR3 spells CASSFKGQAFF. DNA of the CDR3: TGTGCCAGCAGTTTTAAGGGGCAAGCTTTCTTT.

About this clone itself: A read error may produce the germline difference seen at one junction end. The same CDR3 also results from other DNA sequences found in this sample. The chain uses TRBV27 and TRBJ2-5; tentative D call: TRBD1 (6 bases). This CDR3 is built from 14 residues. CDR1 and CDR2 (germline): MNHEY, SMNVEV (reference sequence). The CDR3 region is CASRPQGTQETQYF. The CDR3 DNA follows: TGCGCCAGTCGGCCTCAGGGGACACAAGAGACCCAGTACTTC.

The genes are TRBV18 and TRBJ1-2; a weak D match, TRBD1 (6 bases). The V gene's germline CDR1 is KGHSH and CDR2 LQKENI. Deletions cut 2 bases from V and 6 bases from J, with 19 bases between. CDR3 length: 16 amino acids. The CDR3: CASSPIMGARVDGYTF. CDR3 coding DNA: TGTGCCAGCTCACCAATTATGGGGGCGCGGGTGGATGGCTACACCTTC.

This clone appeared a few times. The J gene is TRBJ1-1, the V gene TRBV30; D is unclear. The germline V gene encodes CDR1 GTSNPN and CDR2 SVGIG (reference sequence). This CDR3 spans 14 amino acids. The V end lost 0 bases, the J end lost 4 bases, and 12 bases lay between the germline ends. The CDR3 bases are TGTGCCTGGAGTGTACGGTTGGAGTTCACTGAAGCTTTCTTT. Its translation is CAWSVRLEFTEAFF.

Comments on this clone: The same CDR3 can be traced to other DNA sequences in this sample. This chain links TRBV30 with TRBJ2-7, with 8 nucleotides matching TRBD2. Losses at the gene ends were 0 bases for V and 0 bases for J; bases not matched to a gene: 1. CDR3 length equals 14 residues. Germline V gene sequence: CDR1 GTSNPN, CDR2 SVGIG (reference sequence). The DNA of the CDR3 is TGTGCCTGGAGTGTGGGACTAGACTCCTACGAGCAGTACTTC. The encoded protein is CAWSVGLDSYEQYF.

The V gene is TRBV19, the J gene TRBJ1-5; TRBD1 matches at 9 bases. The germline V gene encodes CDR1 LNHDA and CDR2 SQIVND (reference sequence). V lost 5 bases, J lost 4 bases, and 12 bases stayed unmatched. The CDR3 length is 17 residues. CDR3: CASSPSGTGSANQPQHF. The CDR3 nucleotides read TGTGCCAGTAGTCCTTCCGGGACAGGGTCTGCTAATCAGCCCCAGCATTTT.

This chain uses TRBV19 with TRBJ2-5; D remains unclear. Trimming pared 7 bases from V and 6 bases from J, leaving 15 bases between. Germline V gene lookup returns CDR1 LNHDA and CDR2 SQIVND (reference sequence). The CDR3 totals 13 residues. For the CDR3, the DNA is TGTGCCAGTATGAGTGCGTCCCATCAGACCCAGTACTTC. This sequence encodes CASMSASHQTQYF.

The table lists this clone with a few counts. The chain links TRBV1 to TRBJ2-7; the listed D gene, TRBD1, was not tested against the DNA. TRBV1 is described as a pseudogene. The length of the CDR3 is 20 residues. CDR3 in DNA: TGCACCAGCAGCCAAGAGCATCCCGGGACAGCCCAAGGAGAATCCTACGAGCAGTACTTC. The encoded protein is CTSSQEHPGTAQGESYEQYF.